This T cell receptor (beta chain) was documented in a study of blood T cell repertoires in COVID-19. Study information: From the United States, Italy and Spain came samples of acute and convalescent COVID-19.

This CDR3 has 15 amino acids. Germline values: CDR1 SGHVS, CDR2 FQNEAQ. The V gene lost 5 bases and the J gene lost 4 bases, with 15 bases spanning the gap. In the source study's methods: Researchers report that nucleated cell counts were estimated from reference gene primer amplification. Some clones are missing from TCRdb's copy, which holds only in-frame ones; the method was immunoSEQ multiplex PCR. V, J and clone size were drawn from that table, and D and trimming were deduced from the DNA. The repertoire consists of approximately 140,000 clones, with approximately 84% occurring once and the leading ten covering over 5%.

The receptor was isolated from a human donor in a cohort sampled during active COVID-19. The V call is TRBV7-8, the J call TRBJ1-3, with D possibly being TRBD1 (5 bases). Specimen: peripheral blood. The CDR3 is CASSPSGAAGNTIYF. CDR3 DNA sequence: TGTGCCAGCAGCCCCAGTGGGGCGGCGGGAAACACCATATATTTT.